This T cell receptor (beta chain) was found in a study of T cell responses to AZD1222 COVID-19 vaccine. Findings and limits, study-wide: Receipt of two AZD1222 doses was followed by a rise in Spike-specific TCR breadth and depth. The repertoires were collected only after the peak T cell response. Among AZD1222 vaccinees, only 5 to 7 were seropositive at baseline. Donors were largely white British and mainly female; clonal diversity was possibly underestimated.

As for this clone: The antigen is unknown.

The CDR3 loop spans 16 amino acids. Germline CDR1 reads SGHRS; CDR2 reads YFSETQ. V was cut by 4 bases and J by 3 bases, with 19 bases left in between. The method was immunoSEQ multiplex PCR; TCRdb's version includes in-frame clones alone and lacks a portion of them. The sample records about 150,000 clones, 75% to 90% being singletons. The receptor was derived from an adult in good health. This sequence joins TRBV5-1 and TRBJ1-2, with D possibly matching TRBD1 (6 bases). The sample here was peripheral blood, taken on day 0 of AZD1222 vaccination. The CDR3, as DNA: TGCGCCAGCAGCGCGGGAGCGGGGGGCGAGGACTATGGCTACACCTTC. Protein sequence: CASSAGAGGEDYGYTF.